The T cell receptor beta chain described here comes from a study of early T cells in non-severe SARS-CoV-2 infection. Study results and limitations: The study's VDJdb matching favored anti-spike CD8 responses and missed private and CD4 specificities.

This clonotype was found a few times. The antigen is not known. TCRdb reprocessed the 5' RACE reads with MiXCR, giving one entry per CDR3 protein. Among 60,000 to 90,000 distinct CDR3 sequences, around a tenth were seen once, and the ten largest hold 4.8%. J gave up 2 bases and V 1 base, and 3 bases lay outside the gene matches. Germline V lookup: CDR1 MDHEN, CDR2 SYDVKM. This CDR3 has 16 amino acids. The rearrangement links TRBV28 to TRBJ2-1, with 9 bases lining up with TRBD2. This TCR derives from an adult who was a healthcare worker with PCR-confirmed SARS-CoV-2 infection or an uninfected control (not recorded which). The sample comprised whole blood. The chain's CDR3 is CASSLSGGRAYNEQFF. In nucleotides, the CDR3 is TGTGCCAGCAGTTTATCCGGCGGGAGGGCCTACAATGAGCAGTTCTTC.